This T cell receptor beta chain was documented in a study of blood T cell repertoires in COVID-19 (dated by TCRdb to 2020 to 2021). Background on the whole study: Samples from collaborators originated in the United States, Italy and Spain and spanned both the acute and convalescent phases of COVID-19. The material from the prospective study consisted of cDNA or gDNA derived from T cells, B-cell-depleted T cells, or PBMCs. Deeply sampled blood TCRbeta repertoires from subjects exposed to, actively infected with, or recovered from COVID-19 were included in the dataset. The repertoires were released in a freely available public database meant as a resource for research on the immune response to SARS-CoV-2. The samples were drawn from the first 160 participants of the ongoing ImmuneRACE study and from more than 1,000 subjects provided by 6 global collaborators. Sample metadata almost always included a de-identified subject ID, COVID-19 status, age in years and sex. Where available, HLA class I and class II types were obtained from metadata supplied by the sample provider rather than from assay-based typing.

This clone has a handful of counts. It has no known antigen specificity. No base quality values were provided; no much bigger clone lies one nucleotide off. TCRbeta CDR3 regions were amplified from genomic DNA by means of the immunoSEQ Assay, a bias-controlled multiplex PCR. Per the original workflow: The number of nucleated cells in each sample was estimated by amplification of reference gene primers within the assay. To quantify the absolute abundance of each unique TCRbeta CDR3 rearrangement, sequence reads were collapsed and filtered. For each sample, productive Simpson clonality was calculated by taking the square root of Simpson's diversity index across productive rearrangements. In its TCRdb copy, this immuneACCESS table keeps in-frame sequences only and misses some clones. Where compared with another copy, unresolved V genes explain less than half of these, and the others have no known cause. From that table come the V and J calls and clone size; the DNA was used to work out D and trimming. A total of 200,000 to 250,000 clones appear in this sample, around 83% of them only once. Roughly 5.5% of the sample rests with the top ten.

The V end gives up 2 bases and the J end 5 bases, leaving 8 bases in the junction not matched to a gene. CDR1 and CDR2 are drawn from the germline V gene (reference sequence): LNHDA, SQIVND. CDR3 length: 15 amino acids, cysteine to phenylalanine. Solely the CDR3 DNA is kept, with 45 bases framed from the first base. Study-level results and caveats: The amount of clinical and demographic metadata varied by source and participant and was provided uncurated.

At one collaborating source in Seattle, patients were enrolled during active infection and were followed longitudinally through the course of disease. Collaborating institutions collected whole blood in K2EDTA tubes following their own protocols. For TCRbeta analysis, collaborator samples were shipped as frozen whole blood, as isolated PBMCs, or as DNA extracted from either sample type. The chain is encoded by TRBV19 joined to TRBJ2-7, and TRBD2 matches 8 of the central bases. Material for sequencing was peripheral blood. This clonotype was sampled from a woman in her 70s with COVID-19, enrolled during active disease. At the DNA level, the sequence is TGTGCCAGTAGTATAACGGGACTAGGATTTAACGAGCAGTACTTC. It encodes CASSITGLGFNEQYF.